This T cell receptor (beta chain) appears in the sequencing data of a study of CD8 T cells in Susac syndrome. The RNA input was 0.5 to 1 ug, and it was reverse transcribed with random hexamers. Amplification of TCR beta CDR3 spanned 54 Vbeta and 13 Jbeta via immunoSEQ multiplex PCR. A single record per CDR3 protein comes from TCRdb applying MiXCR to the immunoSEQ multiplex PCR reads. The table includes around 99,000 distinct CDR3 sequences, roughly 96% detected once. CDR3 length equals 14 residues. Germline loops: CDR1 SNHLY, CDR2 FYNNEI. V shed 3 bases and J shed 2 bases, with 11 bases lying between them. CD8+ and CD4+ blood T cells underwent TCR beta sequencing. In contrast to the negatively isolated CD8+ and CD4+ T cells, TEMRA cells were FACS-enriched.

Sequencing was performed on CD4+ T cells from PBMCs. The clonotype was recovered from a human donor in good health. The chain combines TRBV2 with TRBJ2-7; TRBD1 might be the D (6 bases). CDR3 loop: CASSDVGDTYEQYF. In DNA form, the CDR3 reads TGTGCCAGCAGTGATGTTGGGGACACCTACGAGCAGTACTTC.